The sample holds many counts of the clone carrying this T cell receptor (beta chain). What it binds is unknown. The entry originates in a study of Graves' ophthalmopathy and Graves' hyperthyroidism. Whole-study findings and limits: Ophthalmopathy progression cases were predicted by the model with 60% to 71% sensitivity and approximately 76% specificity.

V dropped 4 bases and J dropped 3; count of bases not matched to a gene: 9. Germline CDR1 and CDR2: MDHEN and SYDVKM. CDR3 length: 16 amino acids. TCR beta CDR3 regions were amplified from RNA transcripts. First-round RT-PCR employed HTBI primers, with a second-round multiplex PCR after it. TCRdb used MiXCR to reprocess the multiplex PCR reads, holding one entry per CDR3 protein. The sample holds over 150,000 distinct CDR3 sequences; more than 30% are singletons and the top ten take approximately 6.3%. The specimen was peripheral blood. The source of this sequence is a woman aged 40 to 50 with Graves' ophthalmopathy. This chain links TRBV28 with TRBJ1-2; 9 nucleotides match TRBD1. CDR3 coding DNA: TGTGCCAGCAGTTCCCCGGAGGGACAGGGTGACTATGGCTACACCTTC. Residues: CASSSPEGQGDYGYTF.